This T cell receptor (beta chain) was observed in a study of blood T cell repertoires in COVID-19. At the level of the study: COVID-19 samples collected from the United States, Italy and Spain covered acute and convalescent phases. PBMCs, B-cell-depleted T cells, or T cells provided the cDNA or gDNA that made up the material.

In the study's own analysis: Estimated nucleated cell counts came from reference gene primer amplification. Clones were sequenced by immunoSEQ multiplex PCR, and TCRdb holds only the in-frame ones, with some missing. D and trimming were read from the DNA, whereas the V and J calls and clone size are those reported in that table. The sample has approximately 500,000 clones, roughly 89% seen once. The Seattle site enrolled patients during active infection and followed them longitudinally. The CDR3 spans 11 residues. CDR1 and CDR2 from the germline V gene are SQVTM and ANQGSEA. The sequencing input was peripheral blood. The chain couples TRBV29-1 to TRBJ2-4, with D maybe TRBD1 (5 bases). This receptor was obtained from a woman between 50 and 59 years old with COVID-19, enrolled during active disease. The CDR3 protein is CSGWAKNIQYF. CDR3 DNA sequence: TGCTCAGGGTGGGCCAAAAACATTCAGTACTTC.